The entry below gives a single TCR beta chain sequence along with its context. Its matching antigen is unknown. CD8+ and CD4+ T cells were negatively isolated; TEMRA cells were FACS-enriched. RNA, at roughly 0.45 to 1 ug, was reverse transcribed with random hexamers. Across 54 Vbeta and 13 Jbeta, immunoSEQ multiplex PCR amplified TCR beta CDR3. From the immunoSEQ multiplex PCR reads, TCRdb called clonotypes with MiXCR, one entry per CDR3 protein. The table includes approximately 110,000 distinct CDR3 sequences, more than 90% detected once. V was pared by 7 bases and J by 3 bases, with 9 bases of the junction left unmatched. This CDR3 is built from 14 residues. From germline, CDR1 is SNHLY and CDR2 FYNNEI. The data belong to a study of CD8 T cells in Susac syndrome. General study points: Individuals included in the TCR sequencing and HLA analysis were acknowledged by the study to be relatively few in number.

This clonotype was sampled from a human donor in good health. The chain uses TRBV2 and TRBJ2-7; 7 bases are shared with TRBD1. The sequenced sample consisted of CD4+ T cells from PBMCs. The CDR3 reads CASTQQGRSYEQYF. DNA for the CDR3: TGTGCCAGCACCCAACAGGGGCGCAGCTACGAGCAGTACTTC.